Below, one T cell receptor (beta chain) is given with its context. J was trimmed by 8 bases and V by 4 bases; bases with no gene match: 8. The CDR3 is 15 amino acids. The germline gives CDR1 SGHNT, CDR2 YYREEE (reference sequence). Single viable CD3+CD4+CD8-CD45RO+ cells were sorted as the memory CD4+ T cells. Serum IgG to CMV pp150, pp28, p38 and p52 defined serostatus. Produced via immunoSEQ multiplex PCR; TCRdb's table is partial and in-frame only. The sample yields some 47,000 clones, around 82% seen once. These data originate in a study of memory CD4+ T cells and cytomegalovirus serostatus. Turning to the study itself: Healthy Belgian adult donors included roughly ten CMV-positive and approximately 25 CMV-negative people.

This chain connects TRBV5-4 to TRBJ1-4, with 10 bases fitting TRBD1. The sequence was collected from an adult in good health and CMV-seronegative. Input material: memory CD4+ T cells from blood. CDR3 loop: CASSARTGGREKLFF. As DNA, the CDR3 is TGTGCCAGCAGCGCCCGGACAGGGGGGAGGGAAAAACTGTTTTTT.